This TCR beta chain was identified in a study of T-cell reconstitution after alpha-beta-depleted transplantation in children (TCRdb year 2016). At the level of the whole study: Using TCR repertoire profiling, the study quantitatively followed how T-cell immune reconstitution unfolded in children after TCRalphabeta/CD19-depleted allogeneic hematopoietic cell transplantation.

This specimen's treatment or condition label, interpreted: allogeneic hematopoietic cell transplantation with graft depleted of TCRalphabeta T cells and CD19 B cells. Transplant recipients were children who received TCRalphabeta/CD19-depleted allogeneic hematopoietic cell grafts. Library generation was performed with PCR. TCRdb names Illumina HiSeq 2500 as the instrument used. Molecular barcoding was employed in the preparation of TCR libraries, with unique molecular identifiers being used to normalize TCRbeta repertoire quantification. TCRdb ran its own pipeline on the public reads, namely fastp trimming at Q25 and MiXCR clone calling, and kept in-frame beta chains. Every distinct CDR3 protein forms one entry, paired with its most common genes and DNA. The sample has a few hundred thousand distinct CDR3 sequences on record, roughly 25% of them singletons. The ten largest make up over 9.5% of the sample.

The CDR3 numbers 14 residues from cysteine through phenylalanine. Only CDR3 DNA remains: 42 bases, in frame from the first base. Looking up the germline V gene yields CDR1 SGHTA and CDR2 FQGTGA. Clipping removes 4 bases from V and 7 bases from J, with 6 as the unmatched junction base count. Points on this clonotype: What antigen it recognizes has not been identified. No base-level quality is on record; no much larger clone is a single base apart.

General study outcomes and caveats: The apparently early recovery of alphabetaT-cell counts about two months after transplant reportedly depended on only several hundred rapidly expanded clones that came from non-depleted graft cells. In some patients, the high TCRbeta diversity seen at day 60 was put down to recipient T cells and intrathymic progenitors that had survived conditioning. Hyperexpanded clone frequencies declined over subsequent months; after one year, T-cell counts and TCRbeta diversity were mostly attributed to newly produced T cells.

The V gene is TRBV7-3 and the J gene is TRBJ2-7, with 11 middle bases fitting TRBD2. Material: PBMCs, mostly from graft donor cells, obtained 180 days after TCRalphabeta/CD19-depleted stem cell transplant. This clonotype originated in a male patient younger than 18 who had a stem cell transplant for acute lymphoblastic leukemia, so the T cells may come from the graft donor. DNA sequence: TGTGCCAGCAGCTCGACTAGCGGGGCAGGGGAGCAGTACTTC. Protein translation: CASSSTSGAGEQYF.